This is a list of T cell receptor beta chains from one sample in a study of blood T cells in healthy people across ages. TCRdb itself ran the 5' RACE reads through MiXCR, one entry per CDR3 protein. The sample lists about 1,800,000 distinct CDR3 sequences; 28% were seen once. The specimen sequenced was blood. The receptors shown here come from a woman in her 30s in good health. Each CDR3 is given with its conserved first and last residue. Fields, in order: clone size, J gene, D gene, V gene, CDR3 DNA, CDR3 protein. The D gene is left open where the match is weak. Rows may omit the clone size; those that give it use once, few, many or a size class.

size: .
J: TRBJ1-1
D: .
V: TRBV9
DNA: TGTGCCAGCAGCGGAGGGGTAAAGGACACTGAAGCTTTCTTT
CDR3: CASSGGVKDTEAFF

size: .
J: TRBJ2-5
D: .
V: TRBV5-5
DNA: TGTGCCAGCAGCACGGGGCTCAACCGGGAGACCCAGTACTTC
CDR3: CASSTGLNRETQYF

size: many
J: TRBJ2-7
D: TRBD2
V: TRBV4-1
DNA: TGCGCCAGCAGCCGACCCACTAGCGGGGGTACCTACGAGCAGTACTTC
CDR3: CASSRPTSGGTYEQYF

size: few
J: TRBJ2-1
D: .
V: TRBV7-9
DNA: TGTGCCTGCAGCTTAGGGGTTGAGCAGTTCTTC
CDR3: CACSLGVEQFF

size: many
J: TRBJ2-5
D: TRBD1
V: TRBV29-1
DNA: TGCAGCGTTGTCGGACAGGTAGTAAGCCAAGAGACCCAGTACTTC
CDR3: CSVVGQVVSQETQYF

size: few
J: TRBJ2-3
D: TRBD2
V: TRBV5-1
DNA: TGCGCCAGCAGAGCGGGGGGATCCTCTAGCACAGATACGCAGTATTTT
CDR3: CASRAGGSSSTDTQYF

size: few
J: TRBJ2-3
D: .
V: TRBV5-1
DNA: TGCGACAGCAGCTTACTAACCGGGGATACGCAGTATTTT
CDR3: CDSSLLTGDTQYF

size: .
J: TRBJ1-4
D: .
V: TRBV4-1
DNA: TGCGCCAGCAGCCGGGTTTCAGGGATGGTTGAAAAACTGTTTTTT
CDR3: CASSRVSGMVEKLFF

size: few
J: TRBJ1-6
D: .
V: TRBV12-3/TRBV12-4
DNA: TGTGCCAGCAGTTTAGAGCGGAGGCTTGCCCTCCACTTT
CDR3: CASSLERRLALHF

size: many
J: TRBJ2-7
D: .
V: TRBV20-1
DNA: TGCAGTGCTAGCGCCAGGCTGAGCTCCTACGAGCAGTACTTC
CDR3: CSASARLSSYEQYF

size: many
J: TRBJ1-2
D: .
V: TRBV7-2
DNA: TGTGCCAGCAGCCCCTGGACAGCAACTAACTATGGCTACACCTTC
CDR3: CASSPWTATNYGYTF

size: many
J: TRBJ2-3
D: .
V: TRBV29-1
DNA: TGCAGCGTTGAGCAGGGGAGGCTCACAGATACGCAGTATTTT
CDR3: CSVEQGRLTDTQYF

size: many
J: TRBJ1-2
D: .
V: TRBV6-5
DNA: TGTGCCAGCAGTCCCTATTCACAGGGCCCCTATGGCTACACCTTC
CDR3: CASSPYSQGPYGYTF

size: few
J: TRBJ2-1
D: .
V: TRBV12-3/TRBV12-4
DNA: TGTGCCAGCAGTTTAATGTGGGGAGAGCAGTTCTTC
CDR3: CASSLMWGEQFF

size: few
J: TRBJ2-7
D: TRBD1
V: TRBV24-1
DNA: TGTGCCACCAGTGATTTCAGACAGGGGATCTACGAGCAGTACTTC
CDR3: CATSDFRQGIYEQYF

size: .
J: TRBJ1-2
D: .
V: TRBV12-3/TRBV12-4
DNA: TGTGCCAGCAGCCTCCGTAGCAGGAACTATGGCTACACCTTC
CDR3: CASSLRSRNYGYTF

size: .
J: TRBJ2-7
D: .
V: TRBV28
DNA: TGTGCCAGCTCCACGACCTTCGGAAGCGACTACGAGCAGTACTTC
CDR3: CASSTTFGSDYEQYF

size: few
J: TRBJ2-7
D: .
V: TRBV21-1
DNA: TGTGCCAGCAGCAAAGAGTGGGGGGCGCCCTACGAGCAGTACTTC
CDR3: CASSKEWGAPYEQYF

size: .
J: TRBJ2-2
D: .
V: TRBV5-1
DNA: TGCGCCAGCAGCCCGGACGCGGCGAACACCGGGGAGCTGTTTTTT
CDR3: CASSPDAANTGELFF

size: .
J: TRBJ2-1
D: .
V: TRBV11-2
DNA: TGTGCCAGCAGCCAACGGACAGTCGGCTCCTACAATGAGCAGTTCTTC
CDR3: CASSQRTVGSYNEQFF

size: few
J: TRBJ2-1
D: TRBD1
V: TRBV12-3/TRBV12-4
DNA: TGTGCCAGCCAGGGACAGGGGAGTTTGGACAATGAGCAGTTCTTC
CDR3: CASQGQGSLDNEQFF

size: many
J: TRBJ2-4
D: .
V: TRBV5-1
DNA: TGCGCCAGCAGCGCCCAACAGGGTGTAACAAACATTCAGTACTTC
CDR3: CASSAQQGVTNIQYF

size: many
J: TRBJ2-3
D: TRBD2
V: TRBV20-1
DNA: TGCAGTGCTAGTCCCGCAGGGAGACTAGCGGGAGGGGATGCAGATACGCAGTATTTT
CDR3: CSASPAGRLAGGDADTQYF

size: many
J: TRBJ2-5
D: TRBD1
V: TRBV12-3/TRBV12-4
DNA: TGTGCCAGCAGTTCACCCGGACAGGGAAGGTCCGGGGAGACCCAGTACTTC
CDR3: CASSSPGQGRSGETQYF

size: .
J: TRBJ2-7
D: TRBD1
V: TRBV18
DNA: TGTGCCTGCTCACCACAGGGACAGTACGACGAGCAGTACTTC
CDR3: CACSPQGQYDEQYF

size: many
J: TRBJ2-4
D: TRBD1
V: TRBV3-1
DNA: TGTGCCAGCAGCCCTTCCCGACAGGGGGCTATAGAGCAGTACTTC
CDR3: CASSPSRQGAIEQYF

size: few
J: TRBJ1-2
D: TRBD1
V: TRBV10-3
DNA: TGTGCCATCAGTGAGGTGGGACAGGGAAATGATGGCTACACCTTC
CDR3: CAISEVGQGNDGYTF

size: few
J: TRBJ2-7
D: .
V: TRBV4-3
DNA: TGCGCCAGCAGCCAAGAATTCGGGAGAGGTTCCTACGAGCAGTACTTC
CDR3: CASSQEFGRGSYEQYF

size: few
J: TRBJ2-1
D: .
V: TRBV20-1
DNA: TGCAGTGCTAGATGGCCGGGGGTGTACAATGAGCAGTTCTTC
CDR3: CSARWPGVYNEQFF

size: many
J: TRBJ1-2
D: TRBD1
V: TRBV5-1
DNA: TGCGCCAGCAGCTTGGACAGGGGGATGAGTGGCTACACCTTC
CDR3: CASSLDRGMSGYTF

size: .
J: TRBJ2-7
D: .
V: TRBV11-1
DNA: TGTGCCAGCAGCTTTAATGGGGACATCTCCTACGAGCAGTACTTC
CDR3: CASSFNGDISYEQYF

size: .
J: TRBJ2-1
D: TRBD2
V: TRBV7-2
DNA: TGTGCCAGCAGCTCGACTAGCGGGAGCCCAAATGAGCAGTTCTTC
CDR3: CASSSTSGSPNEQFF

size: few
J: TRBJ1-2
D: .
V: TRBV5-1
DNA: TGCGCCAGCAGCTTGATAGGGGATGACTATGGCTACACCTTC
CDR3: CASSLIGDDYGYTF

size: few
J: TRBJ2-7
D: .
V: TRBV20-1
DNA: TGCAGTGCTAGAGATGCGCGCGCAGGGCCCTACGAGCAGTACTTC
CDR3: CSARDARAGPYEQYF

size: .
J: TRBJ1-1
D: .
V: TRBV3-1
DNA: TGTGCCAGCAGCCTTTACAGGAAGCCTGAAGCTTTCTTT
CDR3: CASSLYRKPEAFF

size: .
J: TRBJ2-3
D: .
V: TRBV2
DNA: TGTGCCAGCCATCGGAGGGTCGCAGATACGCAGTATTTT
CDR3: CASHRRVADTQYF

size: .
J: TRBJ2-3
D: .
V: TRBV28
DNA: TGTGCCAGCAGTCCATCCGTAGGTGCTCGCACAGATACGCAGTATTTT
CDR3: CASSPSVGARTDTQYF

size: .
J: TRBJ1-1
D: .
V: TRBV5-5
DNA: TGTGCCAGCAGCGTGACTGTCACTGAAGCTTTCTTT
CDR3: CASSVTVTEAFF

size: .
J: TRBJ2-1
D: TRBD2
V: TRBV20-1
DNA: TGCAGTGCCCTTTCGCCAGCGGGAGGGCCGTTTGAGTACAATGAGCAGTTCTTC
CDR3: CSALSPAGGPFEYNEQFF

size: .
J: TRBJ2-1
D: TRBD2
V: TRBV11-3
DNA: TGTGCCAGCAGCCCGGGACTAGCGGGAGGTTATGATGAGCAGTTCTTC
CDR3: CASSPGLAGGYDEQFF

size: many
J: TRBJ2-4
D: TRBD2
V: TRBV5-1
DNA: TGCGCCAGCAGCCCCGGGACTAGCTACGTTCCCAAAAACATTCAGTACTTC
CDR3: CASSPGTSYVPKNIQYF

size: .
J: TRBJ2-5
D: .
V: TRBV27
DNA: TGTGCCAGCAGTTTCCCTCCTAGGGGGGCGAGAGAGACCCAGTACTTC
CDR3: CASSFPPRGARETQYF

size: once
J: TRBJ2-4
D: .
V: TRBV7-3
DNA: TGTGCCACCCGCGTAGACTACAATGAGCAGTACTTC
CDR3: CATRVDYNEQYF